The clone carrying this TCR beta chain was detected only a few times. Its antigen is currently unknown. The sample belongs to a study of regulatory T cells in long-lasting Graves disease. General observations from the study: Few sampled subjects may have lowered accuracy. Lower TCR diversity characterized persistent Graves' patients relative to newly diagnosed patients.

Germline CDR1 is SGHRS and CDR2 is YFSETQ. V lost 4 bases and J lost 5, with 21 bases in between. CDR3 length equals 16 residues. Time point given: persistent/refractory GD, antithyroid drugs over 5 years with positive TRAb. RNA extracted from PBMCs served as the sequencing template. Arm-PCR of CDR3 regions and iRepertoire HTBI primers were the basis on which TCR beta libraries were built. TCRdb used MiXCR to reprocess the multiplex PCR reads, holding one entry per CDR3 protein. The sample shows more than 350,000 distinct CDR3 sequences, around 20% of them seen only once. The specimen was peripheral blood mononuclear cells (PBMCs), collected when the disease was refractory, from a patient treated with antithyroid drugs. The chain combines TRBV5-1 with TRBJ2-5; D is possibly TRBD1 (5 bases). This receptor was identified in a female donor with Graves disease. CDR3: CASSPREKGLGETQYF. The CDR3 nucleotides read TGCGCCAGCAGCCCCCGAGAGAAGGGGCTAGGGGAGACCCAGTACTTC.